The clone carrying this TCR beta chain was detected many times. Its antigen is still unknown. CDR1 and CDR2 from the germline V gene are KGHSH and LQKENI. Trimming left V 2 bases short and J 8 bases short, with 16 bases between. The CDR3 sequence is 15 residues long. Library preparation (for TCRbeta) was performed with unique molecular identifiers. TCRdb re-called the PCR reads through MiXCR, storing one row per CDR3 protein. In the table there are 330,000 or so distinct CDR3 sequences, over 7% of which are singletons. This entry belongs to a study of T-cell reconstitution after alpha-beta-depleted transplantation in children. Study results and limitations: Fresh T-cell production supplied most of the T-cell counts and diversity seen one year after transplant. Expanded clones from the graft, numbering several hundred, reportedly supplied alpha-beta T cells about two months after transplant.

This chain links TRBV18 with TRBJ2-4, with D perhaps matching TRBD2 (6 bases). The TCR was taken from a female patient between 2 and 15 years old who had a stem cell transplant for Fanconi anemia, so the T cells may come from the graft donor. The sequenced sample was peripheral blood, obtained 360 days after TCRalphabeta/CD19-depleted stem cell transplant. Here the CDR3 DNA reads TGTGCCAGCTCACCATGGGTCACTAGGGAGGACATTCAGTACTTC. Translating it yields CASSPWVTREDIQYF. The variable domain in full, with the rest retrieved from reference TRBV18 and TRBJ2-4, is NAGVMQNPRHLVRRRGQEARLRCSPMKGHSHVYWYRQLPEEGLKFMVYLQKENIIDESGMPKERFSAEFPKEGPSILRIQQVVRGDSAAYFCASSPWVTREDIQYFGAGTRLSVL.